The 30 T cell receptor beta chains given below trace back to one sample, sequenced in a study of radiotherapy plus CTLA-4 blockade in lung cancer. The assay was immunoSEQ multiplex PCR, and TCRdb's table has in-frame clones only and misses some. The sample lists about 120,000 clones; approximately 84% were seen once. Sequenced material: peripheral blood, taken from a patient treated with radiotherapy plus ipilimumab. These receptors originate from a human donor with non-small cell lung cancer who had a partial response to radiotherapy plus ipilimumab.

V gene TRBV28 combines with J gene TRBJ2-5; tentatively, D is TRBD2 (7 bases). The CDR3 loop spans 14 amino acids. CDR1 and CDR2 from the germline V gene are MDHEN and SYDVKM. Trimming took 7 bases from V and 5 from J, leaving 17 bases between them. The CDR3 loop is CASNWGGRGETQYF. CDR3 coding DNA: TGTGCCAGCAACTGGGGGGGGCGTGGGGAGACCCAGTACTTC.

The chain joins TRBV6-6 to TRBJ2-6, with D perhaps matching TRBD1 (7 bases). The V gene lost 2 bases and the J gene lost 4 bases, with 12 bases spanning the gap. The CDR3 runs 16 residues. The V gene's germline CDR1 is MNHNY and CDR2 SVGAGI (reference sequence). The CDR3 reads CASSYGGGSGANVLTF. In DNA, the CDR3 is TGTGCCAGCAGTTACGGAGGGGGCTCGGGGGCCAACGTCCTGACTTTC.

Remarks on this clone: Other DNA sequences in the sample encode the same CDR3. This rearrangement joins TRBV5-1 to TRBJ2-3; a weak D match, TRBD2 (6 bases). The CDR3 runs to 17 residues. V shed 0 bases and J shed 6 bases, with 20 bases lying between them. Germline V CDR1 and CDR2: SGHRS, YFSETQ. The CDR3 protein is CASSLDSGHNRGDTQYF. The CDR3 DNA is TGCGCCAGCAGCTTGGATAGCGGACATAACCGGGGGGATACGCAGTATTTT. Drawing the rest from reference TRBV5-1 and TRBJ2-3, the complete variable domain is KAGVTQTPRYLIKTRGQQVTLSCSPISGHRSVSWYQQTPGQGLQFLFEYFSETQRNKGNFPGRFSGRQFSNSRSEMNVSTLELGDSALYLCASSLDSGHNRGDTQYFGPGTRLTVL.

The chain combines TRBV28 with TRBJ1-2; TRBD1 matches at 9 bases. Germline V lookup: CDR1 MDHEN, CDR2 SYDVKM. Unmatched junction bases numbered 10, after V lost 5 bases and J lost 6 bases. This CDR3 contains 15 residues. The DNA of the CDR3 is TGTGCCAGCAGTACCCGACAGGGGGGGCTCAATGGCTACACCTTC. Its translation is CASSTRQGGLNGYTF.

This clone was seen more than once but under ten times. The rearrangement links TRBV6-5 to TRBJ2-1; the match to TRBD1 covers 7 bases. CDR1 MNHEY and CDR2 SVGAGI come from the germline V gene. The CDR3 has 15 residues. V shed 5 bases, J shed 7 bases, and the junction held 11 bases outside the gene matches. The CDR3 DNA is TGTGCCAGCAGTGCCGAGAACAGGGGATGGAATGAGCAGTTCTTC. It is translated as CASSAENRGWNEQFF.

CDR3 coding DNA: TGTGCCAGCAGTCCCCTACTGAACACCGGGGAGCTGTTTTTT. Its translation: CASSPLLNTGELFF. This sequence joins TRBV11-2 and TRBJ2-2; D is uncertain. Germline lookup yields CDR1 SGHAT and CDR2 FQNNGV. Trimming stripped 6 bases from V and 1 base from J, with 9 bases between. This CDR3 spans 14 amino acids. The full variable domain, in which reference TRBV11-2 and TRBJ2-2 provide the parts outside the CDR3, is EAGVAQSPRYKIIEKRQSVAFWCNPISGHATLYWYQQILGQGPKLLIQFQNNGVVDDSQLPKDRFSAERLKGVDSTLKIQPAKLEDSAVYLCASSPLLNTGELFFGEGSRLTVL.

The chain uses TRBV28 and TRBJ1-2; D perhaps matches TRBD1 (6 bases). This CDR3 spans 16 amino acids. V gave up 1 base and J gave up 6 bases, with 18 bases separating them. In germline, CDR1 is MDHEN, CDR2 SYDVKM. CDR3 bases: TGTGCCAGCAGTTTATCTCCCACGGGGGGCCTCAATGGCTACACCTTC. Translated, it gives CASSLSPTGGLNGYTF.

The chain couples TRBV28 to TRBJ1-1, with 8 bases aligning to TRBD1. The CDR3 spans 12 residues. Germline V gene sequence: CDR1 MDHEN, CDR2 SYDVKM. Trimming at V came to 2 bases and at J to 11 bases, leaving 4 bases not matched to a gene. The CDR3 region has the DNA TGTGCCAGCAGTTTACCTCGGACAGGGGCTTTCTTT. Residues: CASSLPRTGAFF.

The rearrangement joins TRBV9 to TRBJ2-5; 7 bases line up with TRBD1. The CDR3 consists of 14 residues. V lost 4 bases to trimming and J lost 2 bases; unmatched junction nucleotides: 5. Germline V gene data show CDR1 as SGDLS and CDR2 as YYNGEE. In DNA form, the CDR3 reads TGTGCCAGCAGCTGGAAGACAGGGCAAGAGACCCAGTACTTC. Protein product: CASSWKTGQETQYF.

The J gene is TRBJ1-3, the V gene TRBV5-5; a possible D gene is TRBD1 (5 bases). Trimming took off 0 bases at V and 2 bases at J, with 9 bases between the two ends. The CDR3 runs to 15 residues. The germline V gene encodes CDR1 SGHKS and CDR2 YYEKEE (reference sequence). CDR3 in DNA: TGTGCCAGCAGCTTGGATGCAGGGACTGGAAACACCATATATTTT. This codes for CASSLDAGTGNTIYF.

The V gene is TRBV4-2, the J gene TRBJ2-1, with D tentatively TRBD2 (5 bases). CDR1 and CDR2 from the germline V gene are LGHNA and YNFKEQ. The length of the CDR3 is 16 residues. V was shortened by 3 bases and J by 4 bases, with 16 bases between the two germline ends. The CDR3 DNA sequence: TGTGCCAGCAGCCACTACCAGCGGAGGCCTTACAATGAGCAGTTCTTC. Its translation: CASSHYQRRPYNEQFF.

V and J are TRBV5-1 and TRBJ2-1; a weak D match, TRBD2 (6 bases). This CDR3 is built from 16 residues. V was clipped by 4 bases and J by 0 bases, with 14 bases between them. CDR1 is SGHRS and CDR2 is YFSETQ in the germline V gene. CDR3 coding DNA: TGCGCCAGCAGCCCCGAATCCGGGAGCTCCTACAATGAGCAGTTCTTC. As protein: CASSPESGSSYNEQFF.

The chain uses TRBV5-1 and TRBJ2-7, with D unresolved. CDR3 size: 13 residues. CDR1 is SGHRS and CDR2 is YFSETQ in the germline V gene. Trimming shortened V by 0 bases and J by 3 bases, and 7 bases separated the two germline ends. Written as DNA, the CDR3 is TGCGCCAGCAGCTTGGACAGAAGCTACGAGCAGTACTTC. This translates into CASSLDRSYEQYF. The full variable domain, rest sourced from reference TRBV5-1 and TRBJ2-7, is KAGVTQTPRYLIKTRGQQVTLSCSPISGHRSVSWYQQTPGQGLQFLFEYFSETQRNKGNFPGRFSGRQFSNSRSEMNVSTLELGDSALYLCASSLDRSYEQYFGPGTRLTVT.

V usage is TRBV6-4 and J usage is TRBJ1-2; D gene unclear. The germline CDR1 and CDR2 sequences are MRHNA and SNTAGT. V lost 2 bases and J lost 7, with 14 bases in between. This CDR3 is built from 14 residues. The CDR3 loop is CASSDVGRAGGYTF. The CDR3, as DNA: TGTGCCAGCAGTGACGTTGGGCGAGCGGGTGGCTACACCTTC.

The CDR3 loop is CASRPPGGANEQFF. As DNA, the CDR3 is TGCGCCAGCAGGCCACCCGGAGGGGCCAATGAGCAGTTCTTC. The V and J genes are TRBV10-2 and TRBJ2-1; D is possibly TRBD2 (6 bases). Germline CDR1 reads WSHSY; CDR2 reads SAAADI. The CDR3 runs 14 residues. Trimming left V 6 bases short and J 6 bases short, with 15 bases between.

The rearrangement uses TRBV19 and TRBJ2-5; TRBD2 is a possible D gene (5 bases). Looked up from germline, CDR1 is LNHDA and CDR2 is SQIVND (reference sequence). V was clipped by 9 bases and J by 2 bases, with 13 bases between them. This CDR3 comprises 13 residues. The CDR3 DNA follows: TGTGCCAGCGGTCGTGGACTTCAAGAGACCCAGTACTTC. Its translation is CASGRGLQETQYF.

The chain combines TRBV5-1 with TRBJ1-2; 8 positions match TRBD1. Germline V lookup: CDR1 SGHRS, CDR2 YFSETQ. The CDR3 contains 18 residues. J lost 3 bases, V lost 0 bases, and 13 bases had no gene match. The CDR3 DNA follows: TGCGCCAGCAGCTTGGTTGCCCGACCAGGACAGGGCGACTATGGCTACACCTTC. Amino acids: CASSLVARPGQGDYGYTF.

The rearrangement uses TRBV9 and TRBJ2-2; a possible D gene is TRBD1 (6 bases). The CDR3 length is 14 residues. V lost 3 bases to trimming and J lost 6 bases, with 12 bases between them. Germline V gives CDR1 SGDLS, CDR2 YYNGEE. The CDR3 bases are TGTGCCAGCAGCGGCCAAACAGGGCCCGGGGAGCTGTTTTTT. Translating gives CASSGQTGPGELFF. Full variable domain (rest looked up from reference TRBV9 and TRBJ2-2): DSGVTQTPKHLITATGQRVTLRCSPRSGDLSVYWYQQSLDQGLQFLIQYYNGEERAKGNILERFSAQQFPDLHSELNLSSLELGDSALYFCASSGQTGPGELFFGEGSRLTVL.

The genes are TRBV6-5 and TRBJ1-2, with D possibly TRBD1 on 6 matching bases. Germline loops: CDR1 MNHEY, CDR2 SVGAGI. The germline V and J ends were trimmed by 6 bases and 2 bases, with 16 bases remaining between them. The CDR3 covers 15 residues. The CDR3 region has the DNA TGTGCCAGCAGCGCTTTACCTGGGGGCAACTATGGCTACACCTTC. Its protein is CASSALPGGNYGYTF.

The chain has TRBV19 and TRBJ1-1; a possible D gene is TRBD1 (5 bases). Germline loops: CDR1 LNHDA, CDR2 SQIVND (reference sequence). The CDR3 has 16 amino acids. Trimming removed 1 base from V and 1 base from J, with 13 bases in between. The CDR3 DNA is TGTGCCAGTAGTATAGGGGGGGATACAGGGAACACTGAAGCTTTCTTT. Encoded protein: CASSIGGDTGNTEAFF.

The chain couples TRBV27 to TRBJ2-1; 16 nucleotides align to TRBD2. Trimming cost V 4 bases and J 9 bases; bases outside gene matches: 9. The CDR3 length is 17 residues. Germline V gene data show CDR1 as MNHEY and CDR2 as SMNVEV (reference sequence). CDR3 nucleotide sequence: TGTGCCAGCAGTTCTTATGGGACTAGCGGGAGGGCCGGTGAGCAGTTCTTC. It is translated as CASSSYGTSGRAGEQFF.

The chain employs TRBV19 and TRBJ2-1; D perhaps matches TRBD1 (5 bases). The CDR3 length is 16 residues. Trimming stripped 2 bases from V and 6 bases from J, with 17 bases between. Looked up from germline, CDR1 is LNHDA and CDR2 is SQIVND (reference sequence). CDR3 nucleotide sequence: TGTGCCAGTAGTATAAGTGGGCAGGGCAGTATCAATGAGCAGTTCTTC. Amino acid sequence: CASSISGQGSINEQFF.

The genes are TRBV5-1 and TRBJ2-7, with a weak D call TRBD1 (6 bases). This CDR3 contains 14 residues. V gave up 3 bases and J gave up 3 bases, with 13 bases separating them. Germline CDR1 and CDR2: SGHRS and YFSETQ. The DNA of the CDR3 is TGCGCCAGCAGCTCCTGGACAGATCTCTACGAGCAGTACTTC. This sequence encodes CASSSWTDLYEQYF.

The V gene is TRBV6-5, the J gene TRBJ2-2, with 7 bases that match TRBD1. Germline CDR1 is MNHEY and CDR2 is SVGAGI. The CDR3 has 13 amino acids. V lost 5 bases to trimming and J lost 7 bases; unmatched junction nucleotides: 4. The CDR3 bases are TGTGCCAGCAGTCCACAGGGGAACGGGGAGCTGTTTTTT. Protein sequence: CASSPQGNGELFF.

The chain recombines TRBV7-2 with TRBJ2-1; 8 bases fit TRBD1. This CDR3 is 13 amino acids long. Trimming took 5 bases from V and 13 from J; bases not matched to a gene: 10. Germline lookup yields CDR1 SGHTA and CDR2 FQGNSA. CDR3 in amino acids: CASSIGPDRGQFF. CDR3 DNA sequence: TGTGCCAGCAGCATAGGGCCAGACAGGGGCCAGTTCTTC.

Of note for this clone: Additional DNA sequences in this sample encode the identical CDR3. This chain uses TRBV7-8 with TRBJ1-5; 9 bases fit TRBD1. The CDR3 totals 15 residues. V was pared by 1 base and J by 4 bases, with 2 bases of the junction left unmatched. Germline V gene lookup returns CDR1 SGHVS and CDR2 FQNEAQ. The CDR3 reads CASSLVGQGNQPQHF. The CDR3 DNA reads TGTGCCAGCAGCTTAGTCGGACAGGGGAATCAGCCCCAGCATTTT.

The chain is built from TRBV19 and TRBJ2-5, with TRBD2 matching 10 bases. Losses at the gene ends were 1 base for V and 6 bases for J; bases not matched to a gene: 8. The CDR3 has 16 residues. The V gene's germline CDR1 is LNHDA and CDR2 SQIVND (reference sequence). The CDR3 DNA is TGTGCCAGTAGTATAGTCGCTAGCGGGAGAGCTAAGACCCAGTACTTC. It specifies CASSIVASGRAKTQYF.

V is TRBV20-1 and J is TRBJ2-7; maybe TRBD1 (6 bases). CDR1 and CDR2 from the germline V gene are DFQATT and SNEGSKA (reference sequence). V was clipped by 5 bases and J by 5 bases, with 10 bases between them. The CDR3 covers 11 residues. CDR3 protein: CSASGANEQYF. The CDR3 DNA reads TGCAGTGCTTCAGGGGCGAACGAGCAGTACTTC.

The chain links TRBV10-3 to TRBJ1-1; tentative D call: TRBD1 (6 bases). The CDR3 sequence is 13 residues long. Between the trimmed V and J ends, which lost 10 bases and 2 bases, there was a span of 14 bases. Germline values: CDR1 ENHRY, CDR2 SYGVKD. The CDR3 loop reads CASLQGTNTEAFF. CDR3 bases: TGTGCCAGCCTACAGGGCACTAACACTGAAGCTTTCTTT.

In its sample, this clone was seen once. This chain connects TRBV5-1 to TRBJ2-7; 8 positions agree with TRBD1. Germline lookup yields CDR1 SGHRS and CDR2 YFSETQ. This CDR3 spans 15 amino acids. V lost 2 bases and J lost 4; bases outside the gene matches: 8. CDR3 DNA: TGCGCCAGCAGCTTAGGACAGGGTCGTAGATACGAGCAGTACTTC. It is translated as CASSLGQGRRYEQYF.